The sequence of this T cell receptor (beta chain) was determined in a study of breast tumors, draining lymph nodes, adjacent tissues. Samples came from axillary lymph nodes draining the breast cancer. TCRdb re-called the multiplex PCR reads through MiXCR, storing one row per CDR3 protein. This repertoire shows 170,000 or so distinct CDR3 sequences, 30% to 35% found once; its top ten account for 4% to 5.5%. Trimming pared 3 bases from V and 1 base from J, leaving 9 bases between. CDR3 size: 14 residues. The V gene's germline CDR1 is SGHVS and CDR2 FNYEAQ. The sequence was collected from a female donor with breast cancer. Some clones in this sample may be carry-over from other donors' samples. The sequencing sample was made of axillary lymph node tissue. J is TRBJ1-1 and V is TRBV7-6; tentative D call: TRBD1 (5 bases). For the CDR3, the DNA is TGTGCCAGCAGCTTTGACAGTCAGAACACTGAAGCTTTCTTT. Protein product: CASSFDSQNTEAFF.